Here is one T cell receptor (beta chain) with its context. This clonotype was counted many times. The specificity of this receptor is unknown. No quality values exist for individual bases; no much larger clone is one base distant. For this chain, trimming is 4 bases at the V end and 1 base at the J end, and the number of junction bases without a gene match is 12. Taken from the germline V gene, the CDR1 and CDR2 loops are MDHEN and SYDVKM. Its CDR3 holds 17 amino acids, cysteine through phenylalanine. Just the 51-base CDR3 DNA is kept, in frame starting at base 1. TCRdb records Illumina HiSeq 1500 as the sequencer. TCRdb reworked the public reads: Q25 trimming with fastp, MiXCR clone assembly, productive beta chains retained. Identical CDR3 proteins give one entry, which carries the most common genes and DNA. The sample data list roughly 280,000 distinct CDR3 sequences, and about 20% of these were observed just once. The top ten clonotypes cover about 21% of the sample.

The sample comes from a study of T cell repertoires in cytomegalovirus infection (dated 2019 in TCRdb). Some background on the complete study: Peptide stimulations targeted recently identified HLA-C-restricted CMV epitopes, whose presentation resists viral immunomodulation, together with well-studied HLA-B-restricted epitopes. Donor HLA type was relevant to the analysis, as public TCR beta signatures indicated carriage of CMV infection together with the matching HLA type.

What the work shows at the level of the full study, not this receptor alone: The ex vivo response was dominated by HLA-C-restricted CMV-specific TCR beta clonotypes, which also provided the single most frequent clonotype in two of eight donors. Carriers of CMV infection plus the relevant HLA type were discriminated by the cumulative frequency of public TCR beta family members in the study cohort and in an independent approximately 340-donor cohort.

This specimen's treatment or condition label, interpreted: in vitro stimulation with specific CMV peptide epitopes to enrich CMV-specific T cells. This TCR came from a human donor in good health (CMV status not recorded). Some clones in this sample may be carry-over from other donors' samples. The chain is assembled from TRBV28 and TRBJ1-1; 7 junctional bases match TRBD1. Sample: cultured PBMCs, taken from culture after CMV antigen stimulation. The CDR3 amino acid sequence is: CASSSFYDRAGNTEAFF. The nucleotides are TGTGCCAGCAGTTCCTTTTACGACAGGGCTGGGAACACTGAAGCTTTCTTT.